This entry concerns a single T cell receptor (beta chain). Antigen unknown. In the same sample, other DNA sequences code for this CDR3. CD45RO negativity and positive selection for CCR7 defined naive CD8 cells, a population that excluded terminally differentiated effector memory CD45RA+ cells. The data were obtained in a study of shared clonotypes between healthy human individuals. Study overall: Three plates each covered CD4 naive and memory; CD8 naive two, CD8 memory one.

Overall study results and limits: Naive subsets typically showed greater estimated richness than memory subsets. Relative to clonotypes present in all four donors, those not shared had lower generation probabilities.

V lost 8 bases to trimming and J lost 8 bases, with 12 bases between them. The germline CDR1 and CDR2 sequences are SNHLY and FYNNEI. The CDR3 spans 11 residues. Sequencing was at deep level. Data came from immunoSEQ multiplex PCR; TCRdb stores just in-frame clones and leaves some out. The table lists about 580,000 clones, 95% to 98% of them singletons. The receptor was derived from a man aged 25-45 years in good health. Source material: naive CD8+ T cells sorted from blood. The chain has TRBV2 and TRBJ1-2; a weak D match, TRBD1 (5 bases). This chain's CDR3 is CASPGTYGYTF. CDR3 DNA sequence: TGTGCCAGCCCCGGGACTTACGGCTACACCTTC. Together with reference TRBV2 and TRBJ1-2, the CDR3 gives the full variable domain: EPEVTQTPSHQVTQMGQEVILRCVPISNHLYFYWYRQILGQKVEFLVSFYNNEISEKSEIFDDQFSVERPDGSNFTLKIRSTKLEDSAMYFCASPGTYGYTFGSGTRLTVV.